The 16 T cell receptor beta chains below all came from one sample that was sequenced in a study of T cell responses to AZD1222 COVID-19 vaccine. The repertoire was sequenced with immunoSEQ multiplex PCR; TCRdb's copy has only in-frame clones and lacks some. The sample carries approximately 150,000 clones, about 92% recorded once. Here the sequenced sample was peripheral blood, taken on day 0 of AZD1222 vaccination. These receptors were collected from an adult in good health.

The V and J genes are TRBV19 and TRBJ1-2; D unclear. This CDR3 comprises 15 residues. Germline CDR1 reads LNHDA; CDR2 reads SQIVND (reference sequence). Trimming removed 2 bases at V and 6 bases at J, with 16 bases between. CDR3 bases: TGTGCCAGTAGTATAAGCCAGACAAGGCGGCATGGCTACACCTTC. Its translation: CASSISQTRRHGYTF.

The chain is built from TRBV7-9 and TRBJ1-2; D gene ambiguous. Germline-derived CDR1 and CDR2 are SEHNR and FQNEAQ (reference sequence). CDR3 length equals 13 residues. The V gene lost 0 bases and the J gene lost 6 bases, with 8 bases spanning the gap. The CDR3 DNA reads TGTGCCAGCAGCTTAGCCGGTATGAATGGCTACACCTTC. Its protein product is CASSLAGMNGYTF.

This clone has a handful of counts. This sample includes further DNA sequences coding for the same CDR3. V is TRBV3-1 (or the pseudogene TRBV3-2) and J is TRBJ1-3; D gene ambiguous. Trimming cost V 1 base and J 9 bases, with 7 bases left between them. Germline V gene lookup returns CDR1 LGHDT and CDR2 YNNKEL (reference sequence). This CDR3 comprises 12 residues. Written as DNA, the CDR3 is TGTGCCAGCAGCCAAGCAGAGGGCACCATATATTTT. Its translation: CASSQAEGTIYF.

This chain joins TRBV14 and TRBJ2-5; D may correspond to TRBD1 or TRBD2 (5 bases each). With 4 bases removed from V and 5 bases from J, the gap between germline ends came to 14 bases. Germline V gene sequence: CDR1 SGHDN, CDR2 FVKESK. This CDR3 is 14 amino acids long. The CDR3 sequence is CASSPRGVKETQYF. For the CDR3, the DNA is TGTGCCAGCAGCCCCAGAGGGGTTAAGGAGACCCAGTACTTC.

The CDR3, as DNA: TGTGCCAGCGAACACAATGAGCAGTTCTTC. Protein: CASEHNEQFF. The chain is built from TRBV6-5 and TRBJ2-1; no firm D call. The V gene's germline CDR1 is MNHEY and CDR2 SVGAGI. V dropped 8 bases and J dropped 5 bases, with 4 bases sitting between them. The length of the CDR3 is 10 residues.

The chain links TRBV18 to TRBJ2-3; D is undetermined. The V end was cut by 3 bases, the J end by 1 base, with 11 bases between. The CDR3 length is 15 residues. Germline CDR1 KGHSH, CDR2 LQKENI. CDR3 bases: TGTGCCAGCTCACCGGGTCAAGCCGGCACAGATACGCAGTATTTT. Its protein is CASSPGQAGTDTQYF.

V and J are TRBV19 and TRBJ2-7; 13 nucleotides align to TRBD2. This CDR3 has 14 amino acids. Germline CDR1 LNHDA, CDR2 SQIVND (reference sequence). J gave up 5 bases and V 3 bases, and 1 base lay outside the gene matches. CDR3 DNA: TGTGCCAGTAGTATGGGGACTAGCGGGAACGAGCAGTACTTC. Its translation: CASSMGTSGNEQYF.

The rearrangement joins TRBV7-9 to TRBJ2-7; TRBD2 agrees at 8 bases. CDR1 and CDR2 (germline): SEHNR, FQNEAQ (reference sequence). Trimming removed 5 bases from V and 5 bases from J; junction bases left unmatched: 8. This CDR3 has 14 amino acids. CDR3 residues: CASSPGTRRDEQYF. The CDR3 coding sequence is TGTGCCAGCAGCCCCGGGACTAGAAGAGACGAGCAGTACTTC.

The V gene is TRBV5-1, the J gene TRBJ1-2; TRBD1 agrees at 8 bases. CDR3 length: 17 amino acids. Losses at the gene ends were 4 bases for V and 6 bases for J; bases not matched to a gene: 17. Germline CDR1 SGHRS, CDR2 YFSETQ. CDR3 DNA: TGCGCCAGCAGCCCCCAAGGGCAGACAGGGGCTGGGGATGGCTACACCTTC. It codes for CASSPQGQTGAGDGYTF. Using reference TRBV5-1 and TRBJ1-2 for the parts outside the CDR3, the full variable domain is KAGVTQTPRYLIKTRGQQVTLSCSPISGHRSVSWYQQTPGQGLQFLFEYFSETQRNKGNFPGRFSGRQFSNSRSEMNVSTLELGDSALYLCASSPQGQTGAGDGYTFGSGTRLTVV.

The chain couples TRBV6-5 to TRBJ2-1; 7 bases match TRBD1. This CDR3 has 15 amino acids. CDR1 and CDR2 (germline): MNHEY, SVGAGI. Germline trimming cut 6 bases from V and 4 bases from J; bases unmatched to any gene: 9. This CDR3 is CASSIFRDSYNEQFF. CDR3 bases: TGTGCCAGCAGCATTTTCCGGGACAGTTACAATGAGCAGTTCTTC.

Comments on this clone: Other nucleotide sequences from this sample produce the same CDR3. V and J are TRBV5-1 and TRBJ1-1; D is unclear. Trimming took 0 bases from V and 1 from J, leaving 7 bases between them. Germline V lookup: CDR1 SGHRS, CDR2 YFSETQ. The CDR3 is 14 residues long. The CDR3 sequence: CASSLDLSNTEAFF. The CDR3 DNA follows: TGCGCCAGCAGCTTGGACCTATCGAACACTGAAGCTTTCTTT.

This chain uses TRBV5-5 with TRBJ1-6; a weak D match, TRBD1 (5 bases). With 7 bases removed from V and 9 bases from J, the gap between germline ends came to 20 bases. Germline CDR1 is SGHKS and CDR2 is YYEKEE (reference sequence). The CDR3 sequence is 15 residues long. The CDR3 loop reads CASVLQGGMGSPLHF. In DNA form, the CDR3 reads TGTGCCAGCGTCCTCCAGGGAGGAATGGGTTCACCCCTCCACTTT. The full variable domain, in which reference TRBV5-5 and TRBJ1-6 provide the parts outside the CDR3, is DAGVTQSPTHLIKTRGQQVTLRCSPISGHKSVSWYQQVLGQGPQFIFQYYEKEERGRGNFPDRFSARQFPNYSSELNVNALLLGDSALYLCASVLQGGMGSPLHFGNGTRLTVT.

V and J are TRBV5-4 and TRBJ2-1; TRBD1 might be the D (6 bases). Trimming shortened V by 0 bases and J by 14 bases, and 15 bases separated the two germline ends. CDR3 length equals 13 residues. Looked up from germline, CDR1 is SGHNT and CDR2 is YYREEE (reference sequence). CDR3 DNA: TGTGCCAGCAGCTTGGACTCTGAGGGGGTAGAGTTCTTC. Translated: CASSLDSEGVEFF.

This chain links TRBV4-1 with TRBJ2-7, with TRBD2 matching 10 bases. V dropped 5 bases and J dropped 4; count of bases not matched to a gene: 5. The CDR3 is 14 amino acids. The germline V gene has CDR1 MGHRA and CDR2 YSYEKL. The CDR3, as DNA: TGCGCCAGCAGCTCGCTAGCGGGAGTTTACGAGCAGTACTTC. Its protein is CASSSLAGVYEQYF.

The chain links TRBV27 to TRBJ2-7; D unclear. From germline, CDR1 is MNHEY and CDR2 SMNVEV (reference sequence). The length of the CDR3 is 15 residues. V lost 6 bases and J lost 6, with 21 bases in between. CDR3 in amino acids: CASSRRLAELSEQYF. The CDR3 DNA is TGTGCCAGCAGCCGCCGGTTGGCAGAGTTAAGCGAGCAGTACTTC.

V is TRBV5-1 and J is TRBJ1-1, with D perhaps TRBD1 (5 bases). V was cut by 1 base and J by 4 bases, with 14 bases left in between. CDR1 is SGHRS, CDR2 YFSETQ, per germline. The CDR3 has 15 amino acids. The CDR3 DNA reads TGCGCCAGCAGCTTGAATCAGGGCTCTATCACTGAAGCTTTCTTT. The encoded protein is CASSLNQGSITEAFF. Supplemented by reference TRBV5-1 and TRBJ1-1, the full variable domain reads KAGVTQTPRYLIKTRGQQVTLSCSPISGHRSVSWYQQTPGQGLQFLFEYFSETQRNKGNFPGRFSGRQFSNSRSEMNVSTLELGDSALYLCASSLNQGSITEAFFGQGTRLTVV.